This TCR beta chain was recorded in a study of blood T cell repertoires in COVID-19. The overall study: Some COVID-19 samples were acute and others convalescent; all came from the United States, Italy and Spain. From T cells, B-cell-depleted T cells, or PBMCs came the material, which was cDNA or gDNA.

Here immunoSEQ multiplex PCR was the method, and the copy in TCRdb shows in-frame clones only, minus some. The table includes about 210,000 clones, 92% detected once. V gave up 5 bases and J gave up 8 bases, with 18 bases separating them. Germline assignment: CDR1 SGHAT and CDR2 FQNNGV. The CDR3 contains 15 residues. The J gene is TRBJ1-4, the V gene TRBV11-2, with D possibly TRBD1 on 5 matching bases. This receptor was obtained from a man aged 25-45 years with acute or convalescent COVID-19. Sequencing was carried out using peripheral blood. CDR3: CASSMGGERREKLFF. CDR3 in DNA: TGTGCCAGCAGCATGGGGGGGGAGAGGAGGGAAAAACTGTTTTTT.